This TCR beta chain stems from a study of blood T cell repertoires in COVID-19. Study in general: The United States, Italy and Spain supplied acute and convalescent COVID-19 samples. T cells, B-cell-depleted T cells, or PBMCs supplied cDNA or gDNA.

As originally analysed: Amplifying reference gene primers gave estimates of nucleated cell counts. TCRdb's table, derived via immunoSEQ multiplex PCR, lists solely in-frame clones and lacks some. The V and J calls and the clone size are those of that table, but D and trimming were determined from the DNA. Of some 140,000 clones in the sample, around nine tenths are singletons; the top ten hold less than 2.5%. V lost 1 base and J lost 5; bases outside the gene matches: 2. Germline CDR1 SGHAT, CDR2 FQNNGV. The CDR3 sequence is 15 residues long. The sequenced material came from peripheral blood. This receptor was obtained from an older man with active COVID-19. The chain couples TRBV11-2 to TRBJ2-3; 11 nucleotides match TRBD2. The DNA for the CDR3 is TGTGCCAGCAGCTTAGGCCTAGCGGGAGGAGATACGCAGTATTTT. Translating gives CASSLGLAGGDTQYF.